The present T cell receptor (beta chain) was sequenced within a study of CD8 T cells in Susac syndrome. Study-wide findings and caveats: The study admitted that it had a relatively small number of individuals in its TCR sequencing and HLA analysis.

As for this clonotype: The target antigen is unknown.

Trimming took 6 bases from V and 7 from J; bases not matched to a gene: 17. CDR1 MGHRA and CDR2 YSYEKL come from the germline V gene. The CDR3 has 17 residues. It was with random hexamers that roughly 0.45 to 1 ug RNA was reverse transcribed. Amplification of TCR beta CDR3 across 54 Vbeta and 13 Jbeta was performed with immunoSEQ multiplex PCR. TCRdb independently ran MiXCR on the immunoSEQ multiplex PCR reads; one entry per CDR3 protein. The table includes about 190,000 distinct CDR3 sequences, approximately 95% detected once. Healthy donors, matched for age and sex, constituted the control group. The clonotype originates from a human donor in good health. This sequence joins TRBV4-1 and TRBJ2-1; 8 bases match TRBD2. Sequencing used CD4+ T cells from PBMCs. For the CDR3, the DNA is TGCGCCAGCAGACATAACGGGGGGGATCTCCGGGCGAATGAGCAGTTCTTC. This codes for CASRHNGGDLRANEQFF.